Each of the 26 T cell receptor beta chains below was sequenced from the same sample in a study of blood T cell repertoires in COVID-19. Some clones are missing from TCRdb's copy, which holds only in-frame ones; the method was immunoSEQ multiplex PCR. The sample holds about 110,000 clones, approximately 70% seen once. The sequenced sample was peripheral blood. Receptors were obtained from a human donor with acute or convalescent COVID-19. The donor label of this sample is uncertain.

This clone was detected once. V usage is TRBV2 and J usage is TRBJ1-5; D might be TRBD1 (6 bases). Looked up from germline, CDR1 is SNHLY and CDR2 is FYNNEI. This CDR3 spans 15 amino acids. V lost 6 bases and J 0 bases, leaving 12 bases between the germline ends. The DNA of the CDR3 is TGTGCCAGCAGCGAACAGGGTTATAGCAATCAGCCCCAGCATTTT. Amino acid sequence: CASSEQGYSNQPQHF.

CDR3 DNA sequence: TGTGCCAGCAGGGAACAGACTATCTATAATTCACCCCTCCACTTT. Amino acid sequence: CASREQTIYNSPLHF. J is TRBJ1-6 and V is TRBV28; the D is unclear. The length of the CDR3 is 15 residues. V was clipped by 6 bases and J by 3 bases, with 12 bases between them. CDR1 and CDR2 from the germline V gene are MDHEN and SYDVKM.

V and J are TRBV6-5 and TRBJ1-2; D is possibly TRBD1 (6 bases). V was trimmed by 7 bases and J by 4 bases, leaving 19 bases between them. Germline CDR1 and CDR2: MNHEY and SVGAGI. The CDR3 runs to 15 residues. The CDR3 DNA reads TGTGCCAGCATCCCTTGGACAGCGACTGGCTATGGCTACACCTTC. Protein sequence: CASIPWTATGYGYTF.

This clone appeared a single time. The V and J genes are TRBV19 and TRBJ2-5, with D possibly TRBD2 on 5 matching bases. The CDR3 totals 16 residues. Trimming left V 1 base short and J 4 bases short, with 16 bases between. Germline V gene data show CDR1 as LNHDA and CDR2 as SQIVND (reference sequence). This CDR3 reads CASSIVPREGRETQYF. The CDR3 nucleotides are TGTGCCAGTAGTATAGTCCCCCGGGAAGGGAGAGAGACCCAGTACTTC.

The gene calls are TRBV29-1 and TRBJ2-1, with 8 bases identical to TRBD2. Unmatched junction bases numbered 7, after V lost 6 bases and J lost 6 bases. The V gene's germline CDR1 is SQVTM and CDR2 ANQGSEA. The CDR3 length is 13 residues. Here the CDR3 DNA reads TGCAGCGTCCCGGGGGGGGCGGGCAATGAGCAGTTCTTC. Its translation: CSVPGGAGNEQFF.

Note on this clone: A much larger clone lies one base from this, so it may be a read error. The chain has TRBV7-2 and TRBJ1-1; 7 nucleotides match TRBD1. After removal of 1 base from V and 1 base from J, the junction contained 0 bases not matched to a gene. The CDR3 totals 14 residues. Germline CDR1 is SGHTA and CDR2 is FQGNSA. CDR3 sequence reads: CASSLGTGNTEAFF. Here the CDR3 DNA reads TGTGCCAGCAGCTTAGGGACAGGGAACACTGAAGCTTTCTTT.

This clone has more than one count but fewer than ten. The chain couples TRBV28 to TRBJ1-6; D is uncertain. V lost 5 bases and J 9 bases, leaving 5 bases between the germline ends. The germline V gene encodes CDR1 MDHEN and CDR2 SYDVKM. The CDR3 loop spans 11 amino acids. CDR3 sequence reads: CASSGSSPLHF. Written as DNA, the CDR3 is TGTGCCAGCAGTGGGAGTTCACCCCTCCACTTT.

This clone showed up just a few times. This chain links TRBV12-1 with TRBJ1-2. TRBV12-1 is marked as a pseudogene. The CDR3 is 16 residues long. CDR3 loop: CASSFSGGRANYGYTF. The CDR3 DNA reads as TGTGCCAGCAGCTTCTCCGGGGGGCGCGCTAACTATGGCTACACCTTC.

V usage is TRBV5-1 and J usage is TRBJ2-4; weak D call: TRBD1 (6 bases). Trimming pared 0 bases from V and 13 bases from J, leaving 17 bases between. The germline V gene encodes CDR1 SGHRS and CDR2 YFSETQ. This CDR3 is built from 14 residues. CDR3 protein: CASSLGAWNRVQYF. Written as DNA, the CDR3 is TGCGCCAGCAGCTTGGGGGCTTGGAACAGGGTACAGTACTTC. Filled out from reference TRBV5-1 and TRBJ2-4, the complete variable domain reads KAGVTQTPRYLIKTRGQQVTLSCSPISGHRSVSWYQQTPGQGLQFLFEYFSETQRNKGNFPGRFSGRQFSNSRSEMNVSTLELGDSALYLCASSLGAWNRVQYFGAGTRLSVL.

The CDR3 coding sequence is TGTGCCAGCAGTGACATGGGACAGGGGACGCCCGGGGAGCTGTTTTTT. This translates into CASSDMGQGTPGELFF. V and J are TRBV6-1 and TRBJ2-2, with TRBD1 matching 10 bases. CDR3 length: 16 amino acids. Germline V gives CDR1 MNHNS, CDR2 SASEGT. V was pared by 3 bases and J by 6 bases, with 7 bases of the junction left unmatched.

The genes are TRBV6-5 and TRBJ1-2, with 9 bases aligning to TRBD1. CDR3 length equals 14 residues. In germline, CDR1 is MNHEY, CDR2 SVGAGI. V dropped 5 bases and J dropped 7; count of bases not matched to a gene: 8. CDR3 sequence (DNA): TGTGCCAGCAGTAATACACAGGGGGCAGGTGGCTACACCTTC. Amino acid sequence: CASSNTQGAGGYTF.

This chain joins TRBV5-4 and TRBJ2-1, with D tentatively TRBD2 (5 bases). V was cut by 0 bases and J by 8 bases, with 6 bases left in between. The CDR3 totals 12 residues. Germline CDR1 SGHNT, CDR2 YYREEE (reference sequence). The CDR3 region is CASSLAGDEQFF. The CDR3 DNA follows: TGTGCCAGCAGCTTGGCCGGGGATGAGCAGTTCTTC.

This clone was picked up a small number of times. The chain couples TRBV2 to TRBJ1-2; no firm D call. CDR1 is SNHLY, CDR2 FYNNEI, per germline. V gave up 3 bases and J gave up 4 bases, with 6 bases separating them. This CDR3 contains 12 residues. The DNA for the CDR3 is TGTGCCAGCAGTGAGAGCCTCTATGGCTACACCTTC. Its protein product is CASSESLYGYTF.

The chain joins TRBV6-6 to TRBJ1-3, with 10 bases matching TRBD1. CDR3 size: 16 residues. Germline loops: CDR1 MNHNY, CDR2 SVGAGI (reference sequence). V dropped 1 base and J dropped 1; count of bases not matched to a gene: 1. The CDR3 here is CASSYWDRGSGNTIYF. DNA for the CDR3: TGTGCCAGCAGTTACTGGGACAGGGGTTCTGGAAACACCATATATTTT.

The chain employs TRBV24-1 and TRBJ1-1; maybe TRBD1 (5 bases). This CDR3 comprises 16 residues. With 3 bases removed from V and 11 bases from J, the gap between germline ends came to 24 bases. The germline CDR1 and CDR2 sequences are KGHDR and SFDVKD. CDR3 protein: CATSDNSGGGTHSAFF. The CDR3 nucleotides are TGTGCCACCAGTGATAATTCAGGCGGCGGGACGCATTCCGCTTTCTTT.

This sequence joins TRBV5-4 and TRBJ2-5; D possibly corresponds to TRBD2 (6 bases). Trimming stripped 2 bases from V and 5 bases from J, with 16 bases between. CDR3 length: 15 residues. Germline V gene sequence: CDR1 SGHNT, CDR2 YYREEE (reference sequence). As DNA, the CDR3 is TGTGCCAGCAGCTTTATTCTGGGGAGGAGGGAGACCCAGTACTTC. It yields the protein CASSFILGRRETQYF.

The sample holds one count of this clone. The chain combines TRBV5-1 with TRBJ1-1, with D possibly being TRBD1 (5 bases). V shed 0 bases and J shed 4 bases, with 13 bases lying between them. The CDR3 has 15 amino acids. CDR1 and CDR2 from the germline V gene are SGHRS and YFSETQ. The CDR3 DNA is TGCGCCAGCAGCTTGGGGACAAATTCGAGCACTGAAGCTTTCTTT. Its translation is CASSLGTNSSTEAFF.

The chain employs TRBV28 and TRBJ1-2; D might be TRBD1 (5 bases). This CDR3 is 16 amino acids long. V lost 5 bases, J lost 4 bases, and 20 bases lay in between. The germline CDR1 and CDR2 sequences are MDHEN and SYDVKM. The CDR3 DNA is TGTGCCAGCAGTCCGCCCAGGGCCAAGTCGGGCTATGGCTACACCTTC. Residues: CASSPPRAKSGYGYTF.

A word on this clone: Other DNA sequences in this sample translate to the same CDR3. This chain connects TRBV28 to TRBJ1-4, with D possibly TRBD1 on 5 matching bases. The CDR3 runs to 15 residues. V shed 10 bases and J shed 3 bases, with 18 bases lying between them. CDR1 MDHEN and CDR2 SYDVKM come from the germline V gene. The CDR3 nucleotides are TGTGCCACCGCCAAGGGGAGGGAAGCTAATGAAAAACTGTTTTTT. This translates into CATAKGREANEKLFF.

CDR3 in amino acids: CASTGDRGFSPLHF. The CDR3 DNA reads TGTGCCAGCACCGGGGACAGGGGATTTTCACCCCTCCACTTT. The chain is built from TRBV6-6 and TRBJ1-6; 10 positions match TRBD1. Germline V gives CDR1 MNHNY, CDR2 SVGAGI (reference sequence). This CDR3 is 14 amino acids long. Trimming cost V 7 bases and J 9 bases; bases outside gene matches: 6.

CDR3 bases: TGTGCCAGCAGTGCGGGAGAGACCCAGTACTTC. Translating it yields CASSAGETQYF. The chain links TRBV2 to TRBJ2-5; D remains unclear. V lost 4 bases, J lost 4 bases, and 4 bases lay in between. The CDR3 is 11 residues long. The germline gives CDR1 SNHLY, CDR2 FYNNEI.

CDR3: CASSSLQAPYGYTF. CDR3 bases: TGCGCCAGCAGCTCGCTACAGGCCCCCTATGGCTACACCTTC. The V call is TRBV5-1, the J call TRBJ1-2; tentatively, D is TRBD1 (5 bases). This CDR3 contains 14 residues. Germline loops: CDR1 SGHRS, CDR2 YFSETQ. V was clipped by 3 bases and J by 4 bases, with 13 bases between them. Filled out from reference TRBV5-1 and TRBJ1-2, the complete variable domain reads KAGVTQTPRYLIKTRGQQVTLSCSPISGHRSVSWYQQTPGQGLQFLFEYFSETQRNKGNFPGRFSGRQFSNSRSEMNVSTLELGDSALYLCASSSLQAPYGYTFGSGTRLTVV.

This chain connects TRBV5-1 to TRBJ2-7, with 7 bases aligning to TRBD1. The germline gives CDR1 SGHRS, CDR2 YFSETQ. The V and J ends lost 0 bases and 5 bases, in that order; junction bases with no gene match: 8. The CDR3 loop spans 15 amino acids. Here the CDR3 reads CASSLATTGRNEQYV. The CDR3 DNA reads TGCGCCAGCAGCTTGGCTACGACAGGGCGGAACGAGCAGTACGTC.

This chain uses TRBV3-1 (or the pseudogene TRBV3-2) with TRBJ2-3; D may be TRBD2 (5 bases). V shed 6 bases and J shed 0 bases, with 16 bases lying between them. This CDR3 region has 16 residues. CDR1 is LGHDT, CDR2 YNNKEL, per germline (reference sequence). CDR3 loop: CASRLTGIGSTDTQYF. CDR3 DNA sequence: TGTGCCAGCAGACTCACCGGGATAGGAAGCACAGATACGCAGTATTTT.

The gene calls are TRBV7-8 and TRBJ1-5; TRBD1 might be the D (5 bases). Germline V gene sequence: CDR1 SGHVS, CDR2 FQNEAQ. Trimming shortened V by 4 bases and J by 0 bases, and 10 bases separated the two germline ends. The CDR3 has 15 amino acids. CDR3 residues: CASSSTVYSNQPQHF. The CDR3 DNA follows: TGTGCCAGCAGCTCGACAGTCTATAGCAATCAGCCCCAGCATTTT.

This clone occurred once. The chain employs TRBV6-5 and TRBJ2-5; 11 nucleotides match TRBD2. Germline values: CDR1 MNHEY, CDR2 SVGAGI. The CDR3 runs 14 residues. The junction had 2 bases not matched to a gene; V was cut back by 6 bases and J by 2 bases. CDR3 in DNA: TGTGCCAGCAGGCGACTAGCGGGGCAAGAGACCCAGTACTTC. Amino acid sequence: CASRRLAGQETQYF.